The source of this TCR beta chain is a study of cytomegalovirus exposure and HLA in healthy donors. Across the study: Genotyping showed around four fifths of hundreds of donors falling in the Caucasian-associated ancestry cluster.

PCR used 60 Vbeta primers and 13 Jbeta primers. This table comes from immunoSEQ multiplex PCR, and its TCRdb copy is limited to in-frame clones, with some not included. Here the sample spans about 98,000 clones, approximately 74% being singletons. There are 14 residues in the CDR3. CDR1 and CDR2 from the germline V gene are SGHRS and YFSETQ. V was trimmed by 4 bases and J by 1 base, leaving 11 bases between them. The clonotype originates from a male donor in good health and CMV-seronegative. Sequenced sample: PBMCs. This chain connects TRBV5-1 to TRBJ1-1; TRBD1 might be the D (5 bases). The CDR3, as DNA: TGCGCCAGCAGCCGGGACTCCTGGAACACTGAAGCTTTCTTT. It specifies CASSRDSWNTEAFF.